The 18 T cell receptor beta chains in this list originate from one sample, sequenced in a study of glioma-infiltrating T cells after dendritic cell vaccination. Sequencing used immunoSEQ multiplex PCR; TCRdb keeps in-frame clones, though not all of them. The data hold around 100,000 clones, with 80% to 90% observed a single time. Material: blood, obtained before dendritic cell vaccination. These TCRs come from a human donor with glioblastoma.

The rearrangement links TRBV4-2 to TRBJ1-5, with TRBD1 identical over 8 bases. The germline V gene has CDR1 LGHNA and CDR2 YNFKEQ. The CDR3 loop spans 16 amino acids. J lost 6 bases, V lost 3 bases, and 10 bases had no gene match. The CDR3 DNA reads as TGTGCCAGCAGCCACCTTGGACAGGGAGGGACTCAGCCCCAGCATTTT. It yields the protein CASSHLGQGGTQPQHF.

This chain connects TRBV19 to TRBJ1-1; 9 nucleotides match TRBD1. Germline V gives CDR1 LNHDA, CDR2 SQIVND (reference sequence). V was clipped by 6 bases and J by 7 bases; unmatched bases: 9. The CDR3 is 14 residues long. The CDR3 DNA reads as TGTGCCAGTAGAAGCGACAGGGGGATAGGTGAAGCTTTCTTT. It is translated as CASRSDRGIGEAFF.

The sample holds one count of this clone. The chain has TRBV11-2 and TRBJ1-6; 7 positions match TRBD1. V dropped 2 bases and J dropped 9; count of bases not matched to a gene: 4. CDR1 is SGHAT and CDR2 is FQNNGV in the germline V gene. The CDR3 contains 14 residues. In nucleotides, the CDR3 is TGTGCCAGCAGCTTATCAGGGGGAGGTTCACCCCTCCACTTT. The encoded protein is CASSLSGGGSPLHF.

V is TRBV13 and J is TRBJ2-3; the match to TRBD2 covers 8 bases. This CDR3 spans 16 amino acids. The germline V gene has CDR1 PRHDT and CDR2 FYEKMQ (reference sequence). J gave up 0 bases and V 3 bases, and 5 bases lay outside the gene matches. CDR3 in amino acids: CASSFPLAGSTDTQYF. CDR3 nucleotide sequence: TGTGCCAGCAGCTTCCCGTTAGCGGGGAGCACAGATACGCAGTATTTT.

The rearrangement joins TRBV7-3 to TRBJ2-1; 8 bases match TRBD2. Germline trimming cut 5 bases from V and 3 bases from J; bases unmatched to any gene: 6. The germline V gene has CDR1 SGHTA and CDR2 FQGTGA. The CDR3 runs 15 residues. The CDR3 protein is CASSPKRGYYNEQFF. The CDR3 DNA reads TGTGCCAGCAGCCCAAAGCGGGGGTACTACAATGAGCAGTTCTTC.

This chain connects TRBV9 to TRBJ2-3; tentative D call: TRBD1 (6 bases). This CDR3 region has 13 residues. Trimming left V 0 bases short and J 5 bases short, with 7 bases between. Germline V gene data show CDR1 as SGDLS and CDR2 as YYNGEE. Here the CDR3 DNA reads TGTGCCAGCAGCGTAGTGGGACAAGATACGCAGTATTTT. Encoded protein: CASSVVGQDTQYF.

This clone was recorded once. The rearrangement joins TRBV11-2 to TRBJ2-7; 12 nucleotides agree with TRBD2. The CDR3 totals 16 residues. Unmatched junction bases numbered 3, after V lost 0 bases and J lost 3 bases. Germline-derived CDR1 and CDR2 are SGHAT and FQNNGV. This CDR3 reads CASSLDGLAGSYEQYF. CDR3 DNA sequence: TGTGCCAGCAGCTTAGATGGACTAGCGGGGAGCTACGAGCAGTACTTC.

The chain combines TRBV20-1 with TRBJ1-2; D gene ambiguous. The CDR3 runs 11 residues. The ends were cut back, 3 bases at V and 3 bases at J, with 5 bases in the middle. Germline V gene data show CDR1 as DFQATT and CDR2 as SNEGSKA (reference sequence). Here the CDR3 DNA reads TGCAGTGCTAGTGACTACTATGGCTACACCTTC. Translated: CSASDYYGYTF.

The gene calls are TRBV2 and TRBJ1-2, with D possibly being TRBD1 (5 bases). V was clipped by 6 bases and J by 6 bases, with 14 bases between them. The CDR3 consists of 13 residues. Germline assignment: CDR1 SNHLY and CDR2 FYNNEI. CDR3 amino acids: CASSRTAGHGYTF. The CDR3 region has the DNA TGTGCCAGCAGCCGGACGGCAGGGCATGGCTACACCTTC.

This clone has a single count. This chain connects TRBV2 to TRBJ1-6; D remains unclear. This CDR3 is built from 15 residues. Trimming took off 2 bases at V and 6 bases at J, with 11 bases between the two ends. CDR1 and CDR2 from the germline V gene are SNHLY and FYNNEI. CDR3 in DNA: TGTGCCAGCAGTGAACGGTCGGGGATTAATTCACCCCTCCACTTT. This sequence encodes CASSERSGINSPLHF.

The chain couples TRBV5-4 to TRBJ1-6; TRBD1 matches 7 bases. The V and J ends lost 0 bases and 10 bases, in that order; junction bases with no gene match: 1. The CDR3 has 13 residues. Germline CDR1 is SGHNT and CDR2 is YYREEE (reference sequence). The DNA for the CDR3 is TGTGCCAGCAGCTTGGACAGGGGATCACCCCTCCACTTT. It encodes CASSLDRGSPLHF.

CDR3 region: CASSGPGRQDRQSGTETQYF. The CDR3 region has the DNA TGTGCCAGCAGCGGACCCGGAAGACAGGATCGGCAATCAGGCACAGAGACCCAGTACTTC. The chain is built from TRBV9 and TRBJ2-5; possibly TRBD1 for D (6 bases). The ends were cut back, 3 bases at V and 4 bases at J, with 31 bases in the middle. The germline V gene encodes CDR1 SGDLS and CDR2 YYNGEE. The CDR3 totals 20 residues. The whole variable domain, remainder taken from reference TRBV9 and TRBJ2-5, is DSGVTQTPKHLITATGQRVTLRCSPRSGDLSVYWYQQSLDQGLQFLIQYYNGEERAKGNILERFSAQQFPDLHSELNLSSLELGDSALYFCASSGPGRQDRQSGTETQYFGPGTRLLVL.

This clone showed up just a few times. V and J are TRBV15 and TRBJ2-3; TRBD1 is a possible D gene (5 bases). The germline V gene encodes CDR1 LNHNV and CDR2 YYDKDF (reference sequence). CDR3 length: 13 amino acids. The V end was cut by 2 bases, the J end by 6 bases, with 9 bases between. For the CDR3, the DNA is TGTGCCACCAGCAGAAATAAGGGGGATACGCAGTATTTT. It is translated as CATSRNKGDTQYF.

The V and J genes are TRBV6-6 and TRBJ2-2; tentative D call: TRBD1 (6 bases). Germline V gene sequence: CDR1 MNHNY, CDR2 SVGAGI (reference sequence). The CDR3 loop spans 16 amino acids. With 2 bases removed from V and 8 bases from J, the gap between germline ends came to 18 bases. The CDR3 nucleotides read TGTGCCAGCAGTTACGTGGTCGGGACAAGGTTAGGGGAGCTGTTTTTT. This translates into CASSYVVGTRLGELFF.

V is TRBV11-2 and J is TRBJ1-6; no firm D call. CDR3 length equals 13 residues. Germline values: CDR1 SGHAT, CDR2 FQNNGV. V shed 1 base and J shed 10 bases, with 8 bases lying between them. This chain's CDR3 is CASSLVGDSPLHF. DNA for the CDR3: TGTGCCAGCAGCTTAGTGGGAGACTCACCCCTCCACTTT.

This chain connects TRBV11-2 to TRBJ2-7, with a possible D match to TRBD1 (6 bases). Per the germline V gene, CDR1 is SGHAT and CDR2 is FQNNGV. V gave up 4 bases and J gave up 9 bases, with 22 bases separating them. The CDR3 spans 15 residues. The CDR3 is CASSSLRQEVFGQYF. CDR3 bases: TGTGCCAGCAGCTCTCTGAGACAGGAAGTCTTCGGGCAGTACTTC.

The gene calls are TRBV6-6 and TRBJ1-1, with D uncertain. Germline V gene data show CDR1 as MNHNY and CDR2 as SVGAGI (reference sequence). The CDR3 has 15 residues. V gave up 2 bases and J gave up 1 base, with 11 bases separating them. For the CDR3, the DNA is TGTGCCAGCAGTTACGGGCGTCGATGGAACACTGAAGCTTTCTTT. Translated: CASSYGRRWNTEAFF.

The genes are TRBV13 and TRBJ2-3; 8 bases agree with TRBD2. With V trimmed by 5 bases and J by 2 bases, 12 bases remained unmatched. The germline V gene encodes CDR1 PRHDT and CDR2 FYEKMQ (reference sequence). The length of the CDR3 is 17 residues. The CDR3: CASSVLRTSSTTDTQYF. The CDR3 nucleotides read TGTGCCAGCAGCGTACTGCGGACTAGCAGTACCACAGATACGCAGTATTTT.